A selection of T cell receptor beta chains follows, all from one sample in a study of T cell responses to AZD1222 COVID-19 vaccine. Profiling relied on immunoSEQ multiplex PCR, and the TCRdb table lists in-frame clones only, not all of them. This table holds about 140,000 clones, around 90% found once. The sequencing used peripheral blood, collected on day 0 of AZD1222 vaccination. All receptors derive from an adult in good health. The CDR3 runs from the conserved cysteine through the conserved F or W. D genes are given only for firm matches. Expanded clones get a size class; other rows say once, few or many, or leave the size out.

TRBV25-1	.	TRBD1	TRBJ1-4	TGTGCCAGCGGCTACGCAGGGGGCGTTTTTTCGGATGAAAAACTGTTTTTT	CASGYAGGVFSDEKLFF
TRBV10-3	.	.	TRBJ1-2	TGTGCCATCAGTGAAACAGTAGCTAACTATGGCTACACCTTC	CAISETVANYGYTF
TRBV6-5	.	.	TRBJ1-1	TGTGCCAGCAGTTATACTCTCCTGACTGAAGCTTTCTTT	CASSYTLLTEAFF
TRBV2	.	TRBD1	TRBJ2-3	TGTGCCACCTCCGGACAGGCCGACACAGATACGCAGTATTTT	CATSGQADTDTQYF
TRBV27	once	.	TRBJ1-4	TGTGCCAGCAGCCCCCAGGGGCAGGCGGCTAATGAAAAACTGTTTTTT	CASSPQGQAANEKLFF
TRBV7-8	.	.	TRBJ2-3	TGTGCCAGCAGCAACGGGGTTGGGGGCACAGATACGCAGTATTTT	CASSNGVGGTDTQYF
TRBV20-1	.	TRBD2	TRBJ2-1	TGCAGTGCTAGTTTGGCGGGAGGGGATAACAATGAGCAGTTCTTC	CSASLAGGDNNEQFF
TRBV28	.	.	TRBJ1-4	TGTGCCAGCCGGGGACCCCCGGACACGAGCAATGAAAAACTGTTTTTT	CASRGPPDTSNEKLFF
TRBV30	.	TRBD1	TRBJ1-1	TGTGCCTGGAAACAGGGGACTGAAGCTTTCTTT	CAWKQGTEAFF
TRBV30	.	.	TRBJ2-1	TGTGCCTGGAGTACCACTATCGGCTCCTACAATGAGCAGTTCTTC	CAWSTTIGSYNEQFF
TRBV7-2	once	.	TRBJ1-1	TGTGCCAGCAGCTTAGGTCGGGGGGGAAACACTGAAGCTTTCTTT	CASSLGRGGNTEAFF
TRBV18	.	.	TRBJ1-6	TGTGCCAGCTCACCGGACATCGGAAATTCACCCCTCCACTTT	CASSPDIGNSPLHF
TRBV6-6	.	.	TRBJ1-5	TGTGCCAGCAGTTCGGTATCCGGATACAATCAGCCCCAGCATTTT	CASSSVSGYNQPQHF
TRBV7-9	.	.	TRBJ1-5	TGTGCCAGCAGCTTAGTGGGGGGATTCAATCAGCCCCAGCATTTT	CASSLVGGFNQPQHF
TRBV4-2	once	TRBD2	TRBJ2-1	TGTGCCAGCAGCCAAGAAGAAGGCGTAGCGGGAGTTTACAATGAGCAGTTCTTC	CASSQEEGVAGVYNEQFF
TRBV18	once	.	TRBJ1-6	TGTGCCAGCTCACCAGCTACAGGGAGCGAGAATTCACCCCTCCACTTT	CASSPATGSENSPLHF
TRBV13	.	TRBD1	TRBJ1-5	TGTGCCAGCAGCTATGGGACAGGGGAGGTCAATCAGCCCCAGCATTTT	CASSYGTGEVNQPQHF
TRBV4-1	.	.	TRBJ2-7	TGCGCCAGCAGCCAAGATTGGGGGTACGAGCAGTACTTC	CASSQDWGYEQYF
TRBV7-2	.	.	TRBJ1-5	TGTGCCAGCAGCTTGGACACCAATCAGCCCCAGCATTTT	CASSLDTNQPQHF
TRBV11-2	.	TRBD1	TRBJ2-7	TGTGCCAGCAGCTTGCTTCTCGGGACAGGGTCCTACGAGCAGTACTTC	CASSLLLGTGSYEQYF
TRBV19	.	.	TRBJ1-6	TGTGCCAGTCTAGCAGGGAGAAATTCACCCCTCCACTTT	CASLAGRNSPLHF
TRBV13	.	.	TRBJ1-1	TGTGCCAGCGGGGTCCGCCGGGGCACTGAAGCTTTCTTT	CASGVRRGTEAFF
TRBV7-8	.	TRBD1	TRBJ2-4	TGTGCCAGCAGCTCGGGACAGGCCCTAGCCAAAAACATTCAGTACTTC	CASSSGQALAKNIQYF
TRBV7-9	.	.	TRBJ1-1	TGTGCCAGCAGCTTAGCGATTCCCGGGGATTACATGAACACTGAAGCTTTCTTT	CASSLAIPGDYMNTEAFF
TRBV12-3/TRBV12-4	once	.	TRBJ1-1	TGTGCCAGCAGTTTGGGAAGGGACACTGAAGCTTTCTTT	CASSLGRDTEAFF
TRBV23-1	.	.	TRBJ2-7	TGCGCGGGGGTCGGGGACCGAAGCTCCTACGAGCAGTACTTC	CAGVGDRSSYEQYF
TRBV4-2	.	.	TRBJ1-1	TGTGCCAGCAGCCAATCCACTGAAGCTTTCTTT	CASSQSTEAFF
TRBV7-3	.	TRBD2	TRBJ2-2	TGTGCCAGCAGCCTACTAGCGGGAAGGACCGGGGAGCTGTTTTTT	CASSLLAGRTGELFF
TRBV25-1	.	TRBD1	TRBJ1-4	TGTGCCAGCAGTGATACAGGGGTAAGGGATGAAAAACTGTTTTTT	CASSDTGVRDEKLFF
TRBV2	.	TRBD1	TRBJ1-1	TGTGCCAGCAGTGTCCAAGGGGGCAACACTGAAGCTTTCTTT	CASSVQGGNTEAFF
TRBV5-5	.	.	TRBJ1-1	TGTGCCAGCAGCTTGGCCGGACACCAGAACACTGAAGCTTTCTTT	CASSLAGHQNTEAFF
TRBV4-2	.	TRBD1	TRBJ1-4	TGTGCCAGCAGCCCGTCCGGACAGGGGGCCATCAATCGGAGGCTGTTTTTT	CASSPSGQGAINRRLFF
TRBV30	.	.	TRBJ2-3	TGTGCCTGGAGTACCCCTTCCACAGATACGCAGTATTTT	CAWSTPSTDTQYF
TRBV27	.	.	TRBJ1-4	TGTGCCACTAGGGCGGGGTGGTTTGGGAATGAAAAACTGTTTTTT	CATRAGWFGNEKLFF
TRBV5-6	.	.	TRBJ2-5	TGTGCCAGCAGCGACCCCGGGACTCTGAAAGAGACCCAGTACTTC	CASSDPGTLKETQYF
TRBV9	.	TRBD2	TRBJ2-7	TGTGCCAGCAGCGTGGGGGGACTAGGCAGTAGGAACGAGCAGTACTTC	CASSVGGLGSRNEQYF
TRBV18	.	.	TRBJ2-5	TGTGCCAGCTCACCTATATCGGGCAGCCCTCAAGAGACCCAGTACTTC	CASSPISGSPQETQYF
TRBV5-1	.	TRBD1	TRBJ1-4	TGCGCCAGCCGGGGACAGGGCTATGAAAAACTGTTTTTT	CASRGQGYEKLFF
TRBV6-1	.	.	TRBJ1-4	TGTGCCAGCAGTGAAGCCTGGGGTGACAGGACAACAACTAATGAAAAACTGTTTTTT	CASSEAWGDRTTTNEKLFF
TRBV9	.	.	TRBJ2-7	TGTGCCAGCAGCCCTACAGGGTTGGTCCACGAGCAGTACTTC	CASSPTGLVHEQYF
TRBV5-1	.	.	TRBJ1-2	TGCGCCAGCAGCTTGGTGCCCAGAATCTACACCTTC	CASSLVPRIYTF
TRBV4-2	.	TRBD1	TRBJ1-5	TGTGCCAGCAGCCCTGTCGGACAGGGGTCTATGTATCAGCCCCAGCATTTT	CASSPVGQGSMYQPQHF
TRBV2	.	.	TRBJ2-1	TGTGCCAGCTTAGGGACAAGGGGGATCGGTATTGAGCAGTTCTTC	CASLGTRGIGIEQFF
TRBV19	.	.	TRBJ1-1	TGTGCCAGTAGTATCGGGGGCGATATGAACACTGAAGCTTTCTTT	CASSIGGDMNTEAFF
TRBV7-9	.	TRBD1	TRBJ1-1	TGTGCCAGCAGCCGGACAGGGCTGTTGAACACTGAAGCTTTCTTT	CASSRTGLLNTEAFF
TRBV5-6	.	.	TRBJ2-7	TGTGCCAGCAGCTTGCGGGCCTACGAGCAGTACTTC	CASSLRAYEQYF
TRBV7-9	.	.	TRBJ1-2	TGTGCCACCTATTTAGGGGCCTTCGGCTATGGCTACACCTTC	CATYLGAFGYGYTF
TRBV11-2	.	TRBD1	TRBJ1-1	TGTGCCAGCAGCTCGCAGGGGGCCCCACGTAGAGCTTTCTTT	CASSSQGAPRRAFF
TRBV15	.	TRBD2	TRBJ2-3	TGTGCCACCAGCGGGAGCGGGAGGGCCGGGGATACGCAGTATTTT	CATSGSGRAGDTQYF
TRBV7-2	once	TRBD1	TRBJ1-2	TGTGCCAGCAGCTTAGCGCAGACAGGGGGTCCATATGGCTACACCTTC	CASSLAQTGGPYGYTF
TRBV4-3	.	TRBD2	TRBJ2-7	TGCGCCAGCAGCCTGGGACTAGCCTCCTACGAGCAGTACTTC	CASSLGLASYEQYF
TRBV7-6	.	.	TRBJ2-7	TGTGCCAGCAGCTTCTTGGCAGGTACCTACGAGCAGTACTTC	CASSFLAGTYEQYF
TRBV19	.	.	TRBJ2-2	TGTGCCAGTAGTATTGGAGGTGGGGCCGGGGAGCTGTTTTTT	CASSIGGGAGELFF
TRBV5-1	.	TRBD2	TRBJ2-1	TGCGCCAGCAGCTCAATCCTAGCGGGAACTTACAATGAGCAGTTCTTC	CASSSILAGTYNEQFF
TRBV7-8	few	TRBD1	TRBJ1-5	TGTGCCAGCAGCGAAACCGGGACAGGGGGCGCGGGTAGCAATCAGCCCCAGCATTTT	CASSETGTGGAGSNQPQHF
TRBV24-1	.	.	TRBJ2-3	TGTGCCACCAGTGATTTCCGGGGGTATGACACAGATACGCAGTATTTT	CATSDFRGYDTDTQYF
TRBV19	.	TRBD2	TRBJ2-3	TGTGCCAGTAGTATAGAGGCCCTAGCGGATATCACAGATACGCAGTATTTT	CASSIEALADITDTQYF
TRBV5-4	.	.	TRBJ1-4	TGTGCCAGCAGCTTGGAGGTGGACACCCCTAATGAAAAACTGTTTTTT	CASSLEVDTPNEKLFF